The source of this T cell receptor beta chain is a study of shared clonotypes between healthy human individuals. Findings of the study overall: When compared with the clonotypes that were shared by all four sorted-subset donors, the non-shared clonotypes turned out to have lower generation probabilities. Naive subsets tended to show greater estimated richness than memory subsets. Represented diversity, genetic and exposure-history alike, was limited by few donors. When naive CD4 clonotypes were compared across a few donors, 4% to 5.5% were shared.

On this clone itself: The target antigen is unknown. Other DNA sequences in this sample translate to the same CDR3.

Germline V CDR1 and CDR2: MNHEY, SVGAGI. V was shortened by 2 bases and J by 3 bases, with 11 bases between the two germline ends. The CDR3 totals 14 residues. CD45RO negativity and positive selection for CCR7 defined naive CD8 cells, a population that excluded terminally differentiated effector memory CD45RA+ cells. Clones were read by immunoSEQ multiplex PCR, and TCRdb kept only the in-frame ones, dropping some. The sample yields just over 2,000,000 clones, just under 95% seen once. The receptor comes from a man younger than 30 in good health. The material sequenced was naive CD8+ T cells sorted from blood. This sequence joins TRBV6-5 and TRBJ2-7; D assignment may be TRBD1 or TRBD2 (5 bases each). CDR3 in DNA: TGTGCCAGCAGTTACGCCGGGGCGAGCTACGAGCAGTACTTC. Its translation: CASSYAGASYEQYF.